This T cell receptor beta chain is drawn from a study of shared clonotypes between healthy human individuals. Study overall: CD4 naive and memory got three plates each, CD8 naive two, CD8 memory one. The study, taken as a whole, reports: Deeper or shallower sequencing was expected to change how clonotypes are shared among donors.

Measured with immunoSEQ multiplex PCR; TCRdb has only the in-frame clones, and not every one. The sample gives approximately 1.5 million clones, approximately 98.5% of which show up once; around 0.38% is in the top ten. This CDR3 is built from 11 residues. CDR1 is MDHEN and CDR2 is SYDVKM in the germline V gene. Trimming left V 10 bases short and J 8 bases short, with 12 bases between. With respect to this clone: Its antigen is not known.

The TCR originated in a man aged 25-45 years in good health. The rearrangement uses TRBV28 and TRBJ2-1, with D perhaps being TRBD1 or TRBD2 (5 bases each). The sequenced material came from naive CD4+ T cells sorted from blood. Noted subset: CD45RA+ positively selected. As DNA, the CDR3 is TGTGCCACCTCAGGGACCGATGAGCAGTTCTTC. Protein sequence: CATSGTDEQFF.